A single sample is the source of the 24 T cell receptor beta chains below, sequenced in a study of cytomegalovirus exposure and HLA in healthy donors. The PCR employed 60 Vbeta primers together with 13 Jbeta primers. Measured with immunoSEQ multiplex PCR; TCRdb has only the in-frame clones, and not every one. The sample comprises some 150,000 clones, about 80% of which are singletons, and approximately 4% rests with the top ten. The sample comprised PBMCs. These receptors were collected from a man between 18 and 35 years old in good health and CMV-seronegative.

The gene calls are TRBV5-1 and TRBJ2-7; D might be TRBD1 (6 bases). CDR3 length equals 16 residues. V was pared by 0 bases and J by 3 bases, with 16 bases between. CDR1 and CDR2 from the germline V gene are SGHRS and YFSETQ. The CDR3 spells CASSLGDWGRGYEQYF. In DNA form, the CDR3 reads TGCGCCAGCAGCTTGGGAGATTGGGGCAGGGGCTACGAGCAGTACTTC.

In DNA, the CDR3 is TGCAGCGTTGAAGACGGACAGGAAGTTGCAACTAATGAAAAACTGTTTTTT. This sequence encodes CSVEDGQEVATNEKLFF. The chain has TRBV29-1 and TRBJ1-4, with TRBD1 identical over 7 bases. This CDR3 is built from 17 residues. Trimming removed 0 bases from V and 0 bases from J; junction bases left unmatched: 7. Germline CDR1 is SQVTM and CDR2 is ANQGSEA. The full variable domain, its missing parts supplied by reference TRBV29-1 and TRBJ1-4, is SAVISQKPSRDICQRGTSLTIQCQVDSQVTMMFWYRQQPGQSLTLIATANQGSEATYESGFVIDKFPISRPNLTFSTLTVSNMSPEDSSIYLCSVEDGQEVATNEKLFFGSGTQLSVL.

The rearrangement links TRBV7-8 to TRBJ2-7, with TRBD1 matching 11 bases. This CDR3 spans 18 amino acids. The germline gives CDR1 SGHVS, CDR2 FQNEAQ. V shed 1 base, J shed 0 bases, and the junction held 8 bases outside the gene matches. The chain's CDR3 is CASSLGTWDRGTSYEQYF. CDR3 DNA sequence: TGTGCCAGCAGCTTAGGTACTTGGGACAGGGGGACCTCCTACGAGCAGTACTTC.

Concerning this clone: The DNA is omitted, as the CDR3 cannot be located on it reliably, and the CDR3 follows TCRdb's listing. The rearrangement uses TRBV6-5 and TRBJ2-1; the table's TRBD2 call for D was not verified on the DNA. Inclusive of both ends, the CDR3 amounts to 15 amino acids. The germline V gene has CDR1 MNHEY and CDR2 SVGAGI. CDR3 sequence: CASSSSTSEWAEQFF.

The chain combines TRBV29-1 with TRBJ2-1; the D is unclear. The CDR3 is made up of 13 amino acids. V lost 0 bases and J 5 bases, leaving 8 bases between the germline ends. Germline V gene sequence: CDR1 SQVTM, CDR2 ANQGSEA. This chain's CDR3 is CSVEDWPNNEQFF. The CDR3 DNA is TGCAGCGTTGAAGATTGGCCCAACAATGAGCAGTTCTTC.

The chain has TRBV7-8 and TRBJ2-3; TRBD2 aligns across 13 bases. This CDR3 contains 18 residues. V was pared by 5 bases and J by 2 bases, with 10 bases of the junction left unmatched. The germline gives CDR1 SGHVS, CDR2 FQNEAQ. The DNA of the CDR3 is TGTGCCAGCAGCCCTCCGGCGGGACTAGCGGGGTCCACAGATACGCAGTATTTT. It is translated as CASSPPAGLAGSTDTQYF.

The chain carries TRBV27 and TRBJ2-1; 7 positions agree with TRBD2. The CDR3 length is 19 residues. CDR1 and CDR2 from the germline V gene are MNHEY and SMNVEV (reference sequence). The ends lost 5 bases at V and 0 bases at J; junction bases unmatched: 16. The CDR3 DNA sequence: TGTGCCAGCAGTATATTAGCGGGTACTTATTCTAGCTCCTACAATGAGCAGTTCTTC. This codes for CASSILAGTYSSSYNEQFF.

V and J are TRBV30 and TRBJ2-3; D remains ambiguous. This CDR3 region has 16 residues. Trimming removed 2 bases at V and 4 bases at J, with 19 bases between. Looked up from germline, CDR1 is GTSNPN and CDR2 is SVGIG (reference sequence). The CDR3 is CAWSWAGYGFADTQYF. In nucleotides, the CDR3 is TGTGCCTGGAGTTGGGCAGGTTATGGTTTCGCAGATACGCAGTATTTT.

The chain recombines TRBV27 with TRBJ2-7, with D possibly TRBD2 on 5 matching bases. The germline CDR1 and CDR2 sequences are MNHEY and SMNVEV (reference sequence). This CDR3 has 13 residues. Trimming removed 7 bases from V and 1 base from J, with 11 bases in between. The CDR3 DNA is TGTGCCAGCATGCCGGAGGCTTCCTACGAGCAGTACTTC. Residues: CASMPEASYEQYF.

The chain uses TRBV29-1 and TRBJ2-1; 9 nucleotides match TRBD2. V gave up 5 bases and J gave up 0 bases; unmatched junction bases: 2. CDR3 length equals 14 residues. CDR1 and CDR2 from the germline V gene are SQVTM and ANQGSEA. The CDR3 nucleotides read TGCAGCGTTCTTAGCGGGAGCTCCTACAATGAGCAGTTCTTC. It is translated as CSVLSGSSYNEQFF.

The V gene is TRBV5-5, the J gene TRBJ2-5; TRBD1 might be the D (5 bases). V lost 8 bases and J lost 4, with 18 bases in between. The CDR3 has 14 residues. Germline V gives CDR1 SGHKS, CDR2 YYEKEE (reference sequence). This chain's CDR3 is CASTVGTGGETQYF. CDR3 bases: TGTGCCAGTACCGTGGGTACAGGCGGAGAGACCCAGTACTTC.

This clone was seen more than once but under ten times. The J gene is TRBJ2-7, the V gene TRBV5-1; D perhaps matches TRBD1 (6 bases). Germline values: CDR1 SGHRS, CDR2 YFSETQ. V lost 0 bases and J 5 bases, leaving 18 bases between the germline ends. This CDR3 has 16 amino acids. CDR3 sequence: CASSLGLQGSYHEQYF. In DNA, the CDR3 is TGCGCCAGCAGCTTGGGTCTCCAGGGGTCTTACCACGAGCAGTACTTC. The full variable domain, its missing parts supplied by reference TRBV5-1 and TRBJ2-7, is KAGVTQTPRYLIKTRGQQVTLSCSPISGHRSVSWYQQTPGQGLQFLFEYFSETQRNKGNFPGRFSGRQFSNSRSEMNVSTLELGDSALYLCASSLGLQGSYHEQYFGPGTRLTVT.

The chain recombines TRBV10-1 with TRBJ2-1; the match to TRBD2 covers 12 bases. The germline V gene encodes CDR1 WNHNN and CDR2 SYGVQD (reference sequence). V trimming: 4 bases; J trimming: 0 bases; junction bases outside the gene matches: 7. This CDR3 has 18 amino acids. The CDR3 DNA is TGCGCCAGCAGTGGCGGACTAGCGGGGAGGACCTCCTACAATGAGCAGTTCTTC. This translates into CASSGGLAGRTSYNEQFF.

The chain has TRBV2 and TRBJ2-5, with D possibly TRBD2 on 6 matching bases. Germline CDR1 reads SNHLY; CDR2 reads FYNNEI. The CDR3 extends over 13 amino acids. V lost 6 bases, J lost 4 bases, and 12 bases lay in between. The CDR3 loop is CASRSGGVETQYF. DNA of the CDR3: TGTGCCAGCAGGAGTGGCGGGGTAGAGACCCAGTACTTC.

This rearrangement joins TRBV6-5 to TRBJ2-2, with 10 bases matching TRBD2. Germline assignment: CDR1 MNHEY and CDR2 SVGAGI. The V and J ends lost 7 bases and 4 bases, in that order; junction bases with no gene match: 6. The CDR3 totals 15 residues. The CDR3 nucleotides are TGTGCCAGCATCTGGTTAGCGGGGGGCACCGGGGAGCTGTTTTTT. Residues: CASIWLAGGTGELFF.

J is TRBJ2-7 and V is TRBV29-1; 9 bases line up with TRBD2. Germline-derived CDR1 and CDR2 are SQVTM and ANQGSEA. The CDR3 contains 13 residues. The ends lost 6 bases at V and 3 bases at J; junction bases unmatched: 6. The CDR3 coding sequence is TGCAGCGTGAGCGGGGGGACCGACTACGAGCAGTACTTC. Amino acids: CSVSGGTDYEQYF.

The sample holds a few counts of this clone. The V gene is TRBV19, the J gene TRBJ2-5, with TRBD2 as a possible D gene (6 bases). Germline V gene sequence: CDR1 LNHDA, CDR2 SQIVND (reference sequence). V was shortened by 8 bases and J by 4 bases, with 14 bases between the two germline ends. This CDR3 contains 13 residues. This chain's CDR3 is CASAGRRGETQYF. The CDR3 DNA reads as TGTGCCAGTGCGGGACGCCGGGGAGAGACCCAGTACTTC. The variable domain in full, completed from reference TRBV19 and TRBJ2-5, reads DGGITQSPKYLFRKEGQNVTLSCEQNLNHDAMYWYRQDPGQGLRLIYYSQIVNDFQKGDIAEGYSVSREKKESFPLTVTSAQKNPTAFYLCASAGRRGETQYFGPGTRLLVL.

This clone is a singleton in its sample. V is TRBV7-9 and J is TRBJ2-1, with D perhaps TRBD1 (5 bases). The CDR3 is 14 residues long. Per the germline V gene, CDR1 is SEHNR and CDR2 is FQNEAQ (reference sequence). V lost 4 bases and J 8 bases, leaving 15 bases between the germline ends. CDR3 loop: CASSSWDRGHEQFF. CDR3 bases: TGTGCCAGCAGCTCCTGGGATAGGGGCCATGAGCAGTTCTTC. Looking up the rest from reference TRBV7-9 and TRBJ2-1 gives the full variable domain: DTGVSQNPRHKITKRGQNVTFRCDPISEHNRLYWYRQTLGQGPEFLTYFQNEAQLEKSRLLSDRFSAERPKGSFSTLEIQRTEQGDSAMYLCASSSWDRGHEQFFGPGTRLTVL.

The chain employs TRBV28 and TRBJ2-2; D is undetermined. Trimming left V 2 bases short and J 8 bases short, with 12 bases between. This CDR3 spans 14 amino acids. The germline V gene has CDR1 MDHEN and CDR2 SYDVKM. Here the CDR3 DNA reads TGTGCCAGCAGTTTAATGTATAACTCGGGGGAGCTGTTTTTT. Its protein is CASSLMYNSGELFF.

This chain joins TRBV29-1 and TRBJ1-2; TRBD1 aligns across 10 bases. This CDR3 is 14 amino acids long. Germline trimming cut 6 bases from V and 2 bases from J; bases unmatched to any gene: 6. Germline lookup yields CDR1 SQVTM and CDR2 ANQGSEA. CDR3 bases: TGCAGCGTGAGACCGGGACAGGGGAACTATGGCTACACCTTC. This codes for CSVRPGQGNYGYTF. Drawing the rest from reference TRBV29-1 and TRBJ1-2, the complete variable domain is SAVISQKPSRDICQRGTSLTIQCQVDSQVTMMFWYRQQPGQSLTLIATANQGSEATYESGFVIDKFPISRPNLTFSTLTVSNMSPEDSSIYLCSVRPGQGNYGYTFGSGTRLTVV.

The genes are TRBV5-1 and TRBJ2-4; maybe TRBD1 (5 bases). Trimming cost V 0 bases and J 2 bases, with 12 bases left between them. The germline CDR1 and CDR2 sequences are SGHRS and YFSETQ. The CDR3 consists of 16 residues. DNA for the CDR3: TGCGCCAGCAGCTTGGAGGTGGGGCCCCCCAAAAACATTCAGTACTTC. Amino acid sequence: CASSLEVGPPKNIQYF.

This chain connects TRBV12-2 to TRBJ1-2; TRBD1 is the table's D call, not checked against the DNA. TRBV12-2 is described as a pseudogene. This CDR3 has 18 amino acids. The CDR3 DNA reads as TGTGCAAGTCGCTTATCTTCCAACCGGACAGGGGGTAACTATGGCTACACCTTC. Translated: CASRLSSNRTGGNYGYTF.

The CDR3 here is CATSRSGLSKDTQYF. The CDR3 bases are TGTGCCACCAGCAGATCTGGGCTCTCTAAAGATACGCAGTATTTT. The chain is built from TRBV15 and TRBJ2-3; D gene unclear. CDR1 and CDR2 from the germline V gene are LNHNV and YYDKDF (reference sequence). The CDR3 runs 15 residues. V was pared by 2 bases and J by 5 bases, with 14 bases between.

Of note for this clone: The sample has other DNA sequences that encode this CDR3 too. CDR3 coding DNA: TGTGCCAGCAGGGTGACAGGTTTTGACTCCGAGCAGCAGTACTTC. Residues: CASRVTGFDSEQQYF. The chain carries TRBV6-5 and TRBJ2-7; TRBD1 might be the D (6 bases). Trimming took 6 bases from V and 8 from J, leaving 23 bases between them. CDR3 length equals 15 residues. The germline V gene has CDR1 MNHEY and CDR2 SVGAGI.